This T cell receptor (beta chain) stems from a study of shared clonotypes between healthy human individuals. A remark on this clone: Its antigen is not known.

Using immunoSEQ multiplex PCR, the repertoire was profiled, and TCRdb retains in-frame clones only, with some absent. The repertoire includes some 2.4 million clones, roughly 93% of them detected once, and about 0.34% sits in the top ten. From germline, CDR1 is SGHNT and CDR2 YYREEE (reference sequence). The J segment lost 7 bases and the V segment lost 5 bases, leaving 5 bases of the junction unmatched. The CDR3 is 14 residues long. General study points: Across a handful of donors, naive CD4 shared around 5%, naive CD8 less than 4%, memory CD4 roughly 2.3%, memory CD8 around 0.42%.

The chain employs TRBV5-4 and TRBJ1-4; 10 nucleotides align to TRBD1. The source material was naive CD4+ T cells from PBMCs. As for subset: CD45RA+ positively selected. This TCR derives from a man aged 18 to 29 in good health. Some clones in this sample may be carry-over from other donors' samples. The chain's CDR3 is CASSPDRGIEKLFF. DNA for the CDR3: TGTGCCAGCAGTCCGGACAGGGGGATTGAAAAACTGTTTTTT.